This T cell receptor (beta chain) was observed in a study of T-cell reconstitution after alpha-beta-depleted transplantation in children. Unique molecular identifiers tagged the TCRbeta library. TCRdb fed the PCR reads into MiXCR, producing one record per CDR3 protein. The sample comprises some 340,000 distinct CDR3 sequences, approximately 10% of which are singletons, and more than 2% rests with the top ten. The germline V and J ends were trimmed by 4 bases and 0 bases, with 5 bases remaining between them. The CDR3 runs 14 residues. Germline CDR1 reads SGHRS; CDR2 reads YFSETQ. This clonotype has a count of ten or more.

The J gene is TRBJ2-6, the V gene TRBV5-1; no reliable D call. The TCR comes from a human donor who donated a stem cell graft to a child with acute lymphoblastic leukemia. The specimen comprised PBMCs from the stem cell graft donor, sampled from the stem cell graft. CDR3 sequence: CASSPLSGANVLTF. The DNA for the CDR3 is TGCGCCAGCAGCCCCCTCTCTGGGGCCAACGTCCTGACTTTC.